The following is a T cell receptor (beta chain) sequence with its context. Sampled while nominally healthy, donors likely had unrecorded immune exposures. This entry comes from a study of cytomegalovirus exposure and HLA in healthy donors. Per the germline V gene, CDR1 is MNHEY and CDR2 is SMNVEV (reference sequence). Trimming cost V 7 bases and J 2 bases; bases outside gene matches: 8. The CDR3 sequence is 15 residues long. Both 60 Vbeta primers and 13 Jbeta primers went into the PCR. This table comes from immunoSEQ multiplex PCR, and its TCRdb copy is limited to in-frame clones, with some not included. The sample has 150,000 to 200,000 clones; roughly 78% are singletons.

The TCR comes from a girl under 18 in good health and CMV-seropositive. The sequenced sample was PBMCs. This sequence joins TRBV27 and TRBJ1-5, with TRBD1 matching 7 bases. The CDR3 sequence: CASTPSGTGNQPQHF. DNA for the CDR3: TGTGCCAGCACCCCATCCGGGACAGGCAATCAGCCCCAGCATTTT.